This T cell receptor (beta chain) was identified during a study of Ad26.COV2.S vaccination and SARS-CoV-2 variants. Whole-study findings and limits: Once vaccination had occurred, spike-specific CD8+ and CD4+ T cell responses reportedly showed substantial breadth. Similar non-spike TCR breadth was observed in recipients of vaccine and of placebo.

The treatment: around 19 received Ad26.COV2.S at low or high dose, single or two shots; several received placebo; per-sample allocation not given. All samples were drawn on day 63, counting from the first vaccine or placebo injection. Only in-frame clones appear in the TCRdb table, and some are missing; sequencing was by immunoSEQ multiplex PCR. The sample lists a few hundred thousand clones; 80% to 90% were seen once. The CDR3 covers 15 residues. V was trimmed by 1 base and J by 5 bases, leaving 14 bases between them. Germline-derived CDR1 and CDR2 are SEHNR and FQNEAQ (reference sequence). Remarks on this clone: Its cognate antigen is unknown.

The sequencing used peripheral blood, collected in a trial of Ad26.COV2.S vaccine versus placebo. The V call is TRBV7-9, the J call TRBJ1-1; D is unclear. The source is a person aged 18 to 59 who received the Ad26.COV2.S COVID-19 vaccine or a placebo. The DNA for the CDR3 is TGTGCCAGCAGCTTAGTACATGCGGGGAGGACTGAAGCTTTCTTT. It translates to CASSLVHAGRTEAFF.